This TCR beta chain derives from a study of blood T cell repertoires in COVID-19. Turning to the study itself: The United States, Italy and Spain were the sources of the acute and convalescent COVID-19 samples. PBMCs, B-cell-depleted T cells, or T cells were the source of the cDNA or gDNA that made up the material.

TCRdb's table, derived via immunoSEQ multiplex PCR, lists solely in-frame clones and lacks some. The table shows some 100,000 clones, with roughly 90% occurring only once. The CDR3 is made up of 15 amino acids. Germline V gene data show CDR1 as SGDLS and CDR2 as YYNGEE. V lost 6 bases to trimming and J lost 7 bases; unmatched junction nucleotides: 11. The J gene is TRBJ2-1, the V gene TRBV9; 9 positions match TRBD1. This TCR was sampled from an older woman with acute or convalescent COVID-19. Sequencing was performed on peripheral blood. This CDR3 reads CASTLGQGNRNEQFF. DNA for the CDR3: TGTGCCAGCACCTTGGGACAGGGAAATAGAAATGAGCAGTTCTTC. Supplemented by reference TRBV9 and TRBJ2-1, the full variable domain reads DSGVTQTPKHLITATGQRVTLRCSPRSGDLSVYWYQQSLDQGLQFLIQYYNGEERAKGNILERFSAQQFPDLHSELNLSSLELGDSALYFCASTLGQGNRNEQFFGPGTRLTVL.